This TCR beta chain is from a study of blood T cell repertoires in COVID-19. As for the study in general: Sources were T cells, B-cell-depleted T cells, or PBMCs; the material itself was cDNA or gDNA.

This clone was picked up a small number of times. Trimming took off 3 bases at V and 0 bases at J, with 18 bases between the two ends. The germline CDR1 and CDR2 sequences are MGHRA and YSYEKL. The CDR3 loop spans 19 amino acids. Authors' analysis steps: Cell counts per sample came from amplifying reference gene primers. Here immunoSEQ multiplex PCR was the method, and the copy in TCRdb shows in-frame clones only, minus some. V and J calls and clone size come straight from that table; D and trimming were deduced from the DNA. The sample yields about 110,000 clones, 84% seen once. Material: peripheral blood. The rearrangement links TRBV4-1 to TRBJ2-6; possibly TRBD1 for D (5 bases). This sequence originates from a woman aged 80 or over with active or convalescent COVID-19. The CDR3 DNA reads TGCGCCAGCAGCCAGGCCTCGATACAGGCCCCCTCTGGGGCCAACGTCCTGACTTTC. Amino acid sequence: CASSQASIQAPSGANVLTF.